This paragraph covers one T cell receptor beta chain sequence. Antigen specificity is unknown. The PCR ran on 60 Vbeta and 13 Jbeta primers. TCRdb's copy holds only in-frame clones and misses some; the assay was immunoSEQ multiplex PCR. Among 99,000 or so clones listed, 78% were seen once. Though probably carrying unrecorded immune exposures, donors were nominally healthy at sampling. The sample is drawn from a study of cytomegalovirus exposure and HLA in healthy donors. Looking at the study overall: An earlier analysis found 100 million or so unique TCR beta sequences from about 190 million T cells.

Regarding the study as a whole: Cytomegalovirus association was listed for 170 or so TCR beta chains.

CDR1 and CDR2 from the germline V gene are MNHEY and SMNVEV (reference sequence). The CDR3 loop spans 15 amino acids. Trimming pared 4 bases from V and 1 base from J, leaving 12 bases between. The sequenced sample was PBMCs. The chain has TRBV27 and TRBJ2-3; D perhaps matches TRBD1 (6 bases). The receptor's source is a man in his thirties or forties in good health and CMV-seronegative. The CDR3 DNA sequence: TGTGCCAGCAGTTCAGGACAGTGGGGCACAGATACGCAGTATTTT. Protein product: CASSSGQWGTDTQYF.